These 5 T cell receptor beta chains were sequenced from one sample in a study of PD-L1 blockade in urothelial cancer. Profiling relied on immunoSEQ multiplex PCR, and the TCRdb table lists in-frame clones only, not all of them. The data show around 100,000 clones, around 90% seen once. Time point described: pretreatment peripheral blood. Sequenced material: PBMCs, taken around atezolizumab (anti-PD-L1) treatment. All receptors come from a man in his fifties or sixties with urothelial cancer.

The gene calls are TRBV5-1 and TRBJ2-3; D may be TRBD2 (6 bases). The CDR3 spans 13 residues. CDR1 is SGHRS and CDR2 is YFSETQ in the germline V gene. V lost 4 bases to trimming and J lost 3 bases, with 9 bases between them. Written as DNA, the CDR3 is TGCGCCAGCAGCCCAGGGAGGACAGATACGCAGTATTTT. It yields the protein CASSPGRTDTQYF. The variable domain in full, with the rest retrieved from reference TRBV5-1 and TRBJ2-3, is KAGVTQTPRYLIKTRGQQVTLSCSPISGHRSVSWYQQTPGQGLQFLFEYFSETQRNKGNFPGRFSGRQFSNSRSEMNVSTLELGDSALYLCASSPGRTDTQYFGPGTRLTVL.

The chain couples TRBV18 to TRBJ2-7; TRBD2 might be the D (5 bases). Germline CDR1 KGHSH, CDR2 LQKENI. Trimming stripped 0 bases from V and 2 bases from J, with 5 bases between. This CDR3 comprises 13 residues. The CDR3 coding sequence is TGTGCCAGCTCACCACCGGAGGCCTACGAGCAGTACTTC. Residues: CASSPPEAYEQYF.

The chain has TRBV5-1 and TRBJ2-7; perhaps TRBD2 as D (5 bases). This CDR3 has 15 amino acids. V lost 1 base to trimming and J lost 2 bases, with 13 bases between them. Germline assignment: CDR1 SGHRS and CDR2 YFSETQ. Written as DNA, the CDR3 is TGCGCCAGCAGCTTGTTCAGCGGAGAGGCCTACGAGCAGTACTTC. Its translation is CASSLFSGEAYEQYF.

The chain uses TRBV28 and TRBJ2-2, with D unresolved. CDR1 and CDR2 from the germline V gene are MDHEN and SYDVKM. Trimming left V 0 bases short and J 0 bases short, with 8 bases between. There are 16 residues in the CDR3. CDR3 region: CASSLWSETNTGELFF. The CDR3 DNA is TGTGCCAGCAGTTTATGGAGCGAAACGAACACCGGGGAGCTGTTTTTT.

V usage is TRBV19 and J usage is TRBJ2-7; TRBD2 aligns across 9 bases. This CDR3 comprises 14 residues. Unmatched junction bases numbered 2, after V lost 4 bases and J lost 1 base. The germline gives CDR1 LNHDA, CDR2 SQIVND (reference sequence). In nucleotides, the CDR3 is TGTGCCAGTAGTAGGACTAGCGCTTCCTACGAGCAGTACTTC. Protein sequence: CASSRTSASYEQYF.